This T cell receptor (beta chain) was recorded in a study of cytomegalovirus exposure and HLA in healthy donors. Study-wide points: When analyzed later, a missense DCLRE1C variant was found to be linked to TCR beta V- and J-gene trimming. Segments of the TCR beta V type were, in most cases, productive about 90% or about 30% of the time in an earlier analysis. An ancestry cluster, one associated with Asian ancestry, reportedly showed fewer N-insertions than the approximately 670-donor mean in a later analysis.

Amplification used 60 Vbeta primers and 13 Jbeta primers. The assay was immunoSEQ multiplex PCR, and TCRdb's table has in-frame clones only and misses some. The sample lists 150,000 or so clones, 70% to 80% seen once, with about an eighth in the top ten. As regards this clone: Its specificity is unknown.

V lost 8 bases and J lost 6, with 17 bases in between. This CDR3 is 13 amino acids long. The germline gives CDR1 SNHLY, CDR2 FYNNEI. The J gene is TRBJ2-7, the V gene TRBV2; weak D call: TRBD2 (6 bases). The sample taken for sequencing was PBMCs. The receptor comes from a man aged 35-49 years in good health and CMV-seropositive. The DNA of the CDR3 is TGTGCCAGCTACCTGGGAGCGGGTGGCGAGCAGTACTTC. This gives the protein CASYLGAGGEQYF.